A single sample is the source of the 4 T cell receptor beta chains below, sequenced in a study of blood T cell repertoires in COVID-19. Here immunoSEQ multiplex PCR was the method, and the copy in TCRdb shows in-frame clones only, minus some. The sample has more than 300,000 clones; around 87% are singletons. The sample taken for sequencing was peripheral blood. These receptors were taken from a woman in her thirties with COVID-19, enrolled during active disease.

The J gene is TRBJ1-4, the V gene TRBV18; D is ambiguous. CDR1 and CDR2 (germline): KGHSH, LQKENI. The CDR3 consists of 13 residues. V lost 6 bases to trimming and J lost 4 bases, with 9 bases between them. CDR3 protein: CASSIAINEKLFF. Written as DNA, the CDR3 is TGTGCCAGCTCCATAGCTATTAATGAAAAACTGTTTTTT.

V is TRBV20-1 and J is TRBJ2-5; D unresolved. The germline CDR1 and CDR2 sequences are DFQATT and SNEGSKA (reference sequence). The CDR3 sequence is 11 residues long. Trimming took off 8 bases at V and 6 bases at J, with 13 bases between the two ends. Written as DNA, the CDR3 is TGCAGTATGCACTGGGCGAAGACCCAGTACTTC. It specifies CSMHWAKTQYF.

The genes are TRBV6-6 and TRBJ2-7; D is unresolved. CDR3 length: 14 residues. Trimming took off 0 bases at V and 3 bases at J, with 9 bases between the two ends. From germline, CDR1 is MNHNY and CDR2 SVGAGI (reference sequence). The CDR3 DNA reads TGTGCCAGCAGTTACTCCGGCCGGGTCTACGAGCAGTACTTC. This sequence encodes CASSYSGRVYEQYF.

This chain links TRBV3-1 (or the pseudogene TRBV3-2) with TRBJ2-3; TRBD2 matches at 8 bases. The CDR3 extends over 15 amino acids. Per germline, CDR1 LGHDT and CDR2 YNNKEL (reference sequence). The trim removed 1 base at V and 3 bases at J, leaving 3 bases unmatched. CDR3 sequence reads: CASSQVGLVTDTQYF. The DNA for the CDR3 is TGTGCCAGCAGCCAAGTGGGACTAGTAACAGATACGCAGTATTTT.